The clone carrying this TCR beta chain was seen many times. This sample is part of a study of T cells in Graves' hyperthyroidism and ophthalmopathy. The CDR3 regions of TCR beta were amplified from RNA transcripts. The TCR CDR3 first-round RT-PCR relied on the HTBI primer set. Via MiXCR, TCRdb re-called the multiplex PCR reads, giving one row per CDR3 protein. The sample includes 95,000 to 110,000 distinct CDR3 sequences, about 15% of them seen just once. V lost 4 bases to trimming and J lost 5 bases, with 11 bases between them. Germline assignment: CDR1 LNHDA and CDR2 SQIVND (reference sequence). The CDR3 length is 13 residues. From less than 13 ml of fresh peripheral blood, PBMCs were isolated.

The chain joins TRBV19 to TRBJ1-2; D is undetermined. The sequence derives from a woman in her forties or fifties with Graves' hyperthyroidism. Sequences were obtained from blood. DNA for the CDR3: TGTGCCAGTAGTACCCCGCGGGGTTATGGCTACACCTTC. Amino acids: CASSTPRGYGYTF. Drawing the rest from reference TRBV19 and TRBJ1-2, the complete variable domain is DGGITQSPKYLFRKEGQNVTLSCEQNLNHDAMYWYRQDPGQGLRLIYYSQIVNDFQKGDIAEGYSVSREKKESFPLTVTSAQKNPTAFYLCASSTPRGYGYTFGSGTRLTVV.